Below are 29 T cell receptor beta chains sequenced from a single sample in a study of identifying expanded T cells in peripheral blood. Here immunoSEQ multiplex PCR was the method, and the copy in TCRdb shows in-frame clones only, minus some. The data hold some 120,000 clones, with 84% observed a single time. Sequenced sample: blood. Every receptor here comes from a person aged 18 to 75 in good health.

The V call is TRBV15, the J call TRBJ1-2; D remains unclear. This CDR3 is 14 amino acids long. Germline V gene lookup returns CDR1 LNHNV and CDR2 YYDKDF (reference sequence). The V end was cut by 0 bases, the J end by 6 bases, with 11 bases between. CDR3 amino acids: CATSRDRYGHGYTF. The DNA of the CDR3 is TGTGCCACCAGCAGAGATCGGTATGGACATGGCTACACCTTC.

This clone has only one observation. The rearrangement uses TRBV19 and TRBJ2-7; 7 bases are shared with TRBD1. The CDR3 is made up of 12 amino acids. V shed 5 bases and J 2 bases; nucleotides not matched to a gene: 0. Germline CDR1 reads LNHDA; CDR2 reads SQIVND (reference sequence). The CDR3, as DNA: TGTGCCAGTAGTCAGGGGGCCTACGAGCAGTACTTC. Protein product: CASSQGAYEQYF.

The V call is TRBV7-3, the J call TRBJ2-6; D ambiguous. Per germline, CDR1 SGHTA and CDR2 FQGTGA. Trimming pared 5 bases from V and 2 bases from J, leaving 10 bases between. This CDR3 has 15 residues. The CDR3 region has the DNA TGTGCCAGCAGCCAGGTGACTGCTGGGGCCAACGTCCTGACTTTC. This codes for CASSQVTAGANVLTF.

This clone was seen more than once but under ten times. J is TRBJ1-1 and V is TRBV10-2; possible D gene TRBD1, 5 bases. This CDR3 is 15 amino acids long. Germline CDR1 and CDR2: WSHSY and SAAADI. Trimming stripped 3 bases from V and 1 base from J, with 12 bases between. The CDR3 reads CASSDPGTENTEAFF. The CDR3 bases are TGCGCCAGCAGTGACCCGGGGACTGAGAACACTGAAGCTTTCTTT.

The rearrangement links TRBV28 to TRBJ1-2, with unresolved D. Trimming removed 4 bases at V and 3 bases at J, with 6 bases between. The CDR3 covers 12 residues. Looked up from germline, CDR1 is MDHEN and CDR2 is SYDVKM. The CDR3 sequence is CASSSTYYGYTF. CDR3 bases: TGTGCCAGCAGTTCTACCTACTATGGCTACACCTTC.

This chain joins TRBV19 and TRBJ2-1, with 11 bases lining up with TRBD2. Trimming removed 5 bases from V and 9 bases from J; junction bases left unmatched: 9. The CDR3 sequence is 15 residues long. Germline lookup yields CDR1 LNHDA and CDR2 SQIVND (reference sequence). CDR3 coding DNA: TGTGCCAGTAGTGAACCGGGACTAGCGGTTAGTGAGCAGTTCTTC. Its protein product is CASSEPGLAVSEQFF.

The chain carries TRBV7-8 and TRBJ1-1, with TRBD1 matching 12 bases. Germline loops: CDR1 SGHVS, CDR2 FQNEAQ. V lost 3 bases to trimming and J lost 7 bases; unmatched junction nucleotides: 12. This CDR3 contains 17 residues. CDR3 in amino acids: CASSFARDRGPTYEAFF. In DNA form, the CDR3 reads TGTGCCAGCAGCTTTGCACGGGACAGGGGGCCCACCTATGAAGCTTTCTTT.

This clone is labeled medium-sized. The CDR3 is CASSLGPDSPLHF. CDR3 nucleotides: TGTGCCAGCAGCCTTGGCCCAGATTCACCCCTCCACTTT. V gene TRBV11-2 combines with J gene TRBJ1-6; D gene uncertain. Trimming took 5 bases from V and 8 from J, leaving 10 bases between them. Germline assignment: CDR1 SGHAT and CDR2 FQNNGV. The CDR3 has 13 residues.

This clone has just one count. The V call is TRBV4-1, the J call TRBJ1-6, with D uncertain. CDR3 length: 14 residues. Trimming left V 3 bases short and J 10 bases short, with 13 bases between. Germline V gene lookup returns CDR1 MGHRA and CDR2 YSYEKL. CDR3 DNA sequence: TGCGCCAGCAGCCATCCGATGCAGGACTCACCCCTCCACTTT. Translating gives CASSHPMQDSPLHF.

The chain uses TRBV4-3 and TRBJ2-5, with TRBD1 as a possible D gene (6 bases). Germline V gene data show CDR1 as LGHNA and CDR2 as YSLEER. V dropped 3 bases and J dropped 3 bases, with 8 bases sitting between them. The CDR3 spans 13 residues. CDR3 residues: CASSQGAKETQYF. The CDR3 DNA is TGCGCCAGCAGCCAGGGGGCGAAAGAGACCCAGTACTTC.

The chain employs TRBV4-3 and TRBJ1-1, with TRBD1 identical over 7 bases. CDR1 and CDR2 from the germline V gene are LGHNA and YSLEER. The CDR3 consists of 15 residues. Trimming took 6 bases from V and 2 from J; bases not matched to a gene: 9. The chain's CDR3 is CASRGGQRRNTEAFF. The CDR3, as DNA: TGCGCCAGCAGGGGGGGACAGAGACGAAACACTGAAGCTTTCTTT.

This chain connects TRBV6-5 to TRBJ1-3; maybe TRBD1 (6 bases). Germline CDR1 reads MNHEY; CDR2 reads SVGAGI. Deletions cut 5 bases from V and 0 bases from J, with 11 bases between. There are 15 residues in the CDR3. The CDR3: CASSKTGTSGNTIYF. CDR3 bases: TGTGCCAGCAGTAAAACAGGGACCTCTGGAAACACCATATATTTT.

This chain links TRBV5-1 with TRBJ2-1; the match to TRBD1 covers 8 bases. Germline V CDR1 and CDR2: SGHRS, YFSETQ. The ends lost 1 base at V and 12 bases at J; junction bases unmatched: 6. This CDR3 comprises 13 residues. As DNA, the CDR3 is TGCGCCAGCAGCTTGTCTTGGGACAGGCCGCAGTTCTTC. This gives the protein CASSLSWDRPQFF.

The chain joins TRBV2 to TRBJ1-5; maybe TRBD1 (5 bases). In germline, CDR1 is SNHLY, CDR2 FYNNEI. Trimming shortened V by 7 bases and J by 7 bases, and 14 bases separated the two germline ends. The length of the CDR3 is 13 residues. The CDR3, as DNA: TGTGCCAGCAAGAAGAGGGACGGGCAGCCCCAGCATTTT. Translating it yields CASKKRDGQPQHF.

The chain carries TRBV28 and TRBJ1-6; no definite D call. The CDR3 extends over 15 amino acids. Germline loops: CDR1 MDHEN, CDR2 SYDVKM. The V gene lost 7 bases and the J gene lost 1 base, with 11 bases spanning the gap. The CDR3 region is CASKGVESYNSPLHF. CDR3 sequence (DNA): TGTGCCAGCAAGGGAGTAGAATCCTATAATTCACCCCTCCACTTT. Full variable domain (rest looked up from reference TRBV28 and TRBJ1-6): DVKVTQSSRYLVKRTGEKVFLECVQDMDHENMFWYRQDPGLGLRLIYFSYDVKMKEKGDIPEGYSVSREKKERFSLILESASTNQTSMYLCASKGVESYNSPLHFGNGTRLTVT.

The chain combines TRBV7-6 with TRBJ2-7, with a possible D match to TRBD2 (7 bases). Germline V gene sequence: CDR1 SGHVS, CDR2 FNYEAQ. The length of the CDR3 is 14 residues. Deletions cut 1 base from V and 5 bases from J, with 12 bases between. Written as DNA, the CDR3 is TGTGCCAGCAGCTTAGTCCGCGGGGGCAACGAGCAGTACTTC. It encodes CASSLVRGGNEQYF.

This sequence joins TRBV2 and TRBJ1-5; 8 bases match TRBD1. V dropped 5 bases and J dropped 3; count of bases not matched to a gene: 6. Germline lookup yields CDR1 SNHLY and CDR2 FYNNEI. The CDR3 covers 15 residues. The CDR3 DNA reads as TGTGCCAGCAGTCTACGGACAGGGAACAATCAGCCCCAGCATTTT. Amino acids: CASSLRTGNNQPQHF.

This clone appeared a few times. The chain links TRBV30 to TRBJ1-3; D not resolved. From germline, CDR1 is GTSNPN and CDR2 SVGIG (reference sequence). The ends were cut back, 4 bases at V and 0 bases at J, with 13 bases in the middle. This CDR3 is built from 15 residues. CDR3: CAWTTHVGSGNTIYF. The CDR3 region has the DNA TGTGCCTGGACTACCCACGTGGGCTCTGGAAACACCATATATTTT.

The chain uses TRBV6-5 and TRBJ2-7; 8 nucleotides match TRBD2. The CDR3 totals 15 residues. V trimming: 4 bases; J trimming: 2 bases; junction bases outside the gene matches: 7. CDR1 MNHEY and CDR2 SVGAGI come from the germline V gene. This CDR3 is CASSFGGLEPYEQYF. CDR3 nucleotide sequence: TGTGCCAGCAGTTTCGGGGGACTAGAGCCCTACGAGCAGTACTTC.

This clone was detected only a few times. The V gene is TRBV5-5, the J gene TRBJ1-1, with D possibly matching TRBD1 (5 bases). Germline loops: CDR1 SGHKS, CDR2 YYEKEE (reference sequence). The CDR3 covers 13 residues. Trimming removed 4 bases at V and 8 bases at J, with 15 bases between. CDR3 nucleotides: TGTGCCAGCAGCCTAATAAAGACAGTCGAAGCTTTCTTT. Translated, it gives CASSLIKTVEAFF. Full variable domain (missing parts from reference TRBV5-5 and TRBJ1-1): DAGVTQSPTHLIKTRGQQVTLRCSPISGHKSVSWYQQVLGQGPQFIFQYYEKEERGRGNFPDRFSARQFPNYSSELNVNALLLGDSALYLCASSLIKTVEAFFGQGTRLTVV.

This clone was observed a single time. CDR3 loop: CATQGSHEQYF. The CDR3 DNA sequence: TGTGCCACCCAGGGGTCCCACGAGCAGTACTTC. This chain links TRBV10-3 with TRBJ2-7, with D perhaps TRBD1 (6 bases). The CDR3 loop spans 11 amino acids. Per germline, CDR1 ENHRY and CDR2 SYGVKD. V gave up 10 bases and J gave up 5 bases, with 12 bases separating them.

The chain is built from TRBV5-6 and TRBJ2-7; 14 nucleotides match TRBD2. V dropped 3 bases and J dropped 1; count of bases not matched to a gene: 12. This CDR3 spans 19 amino acids. CDR1 is SGHDT and CDR2 is YYEEEE in the germline V gene. CDR3 sequence (DNA): TGTGCCAGCAGCTCGGACCGACTAGCGGGGGGGCCCAAGTCCTACGAGCAGTACTTC. It codes for CASSSDRLAGGPKSYEQYF.

This clone was observed once. The chain links TRBV4-3 to TRBJ1-2; 9 bases line up with TRBD1. V trimming: 0 bases; J trimming: 4 bases; junction bases outside the gene matches: 6. The CDR3 covers 16 residues. Germline V lookup: CDR1 LGHNA, CDR2 YSLEER. CDR3 in amino acids: CASSQETGTGIYGYTF. Written as DNA, the CDR3 is TGCGCCAGCAGCCAAGAGACCGGGACAGGGATCTATGGCTACACCTTC.

V and J are TRBV7-9 and TRBJ2-1; D may correspond to TRBD1 or TRBD2 (5 bases each). The germline V gene has CDR1 SEHNR and CDR2 FQNEAQ (reference sequence). The CDR3 contains 15 residues. Trimming took 2 bases from V and 7 from J, leaving 15 bases between them. The CDR3 is CASSLNSERQNEQFF. CDR3 nucleotide sequence: TGTGCCAGCAGCTTAAATAGCGAGAGACAGAATGAGCAGTTCTTC.

V usage is TRBV7-2 and J usage is TRBJ2-3; 8 bases are shared with TRBD2. Per the germline V gene, CDR1 is SGHTA and CDR2 is FQGNSA. V trimming: 3 bases; J trimming: 4 bases; junction bases outside the gene matches: 3. The CDR3 spans 14 residues. The CDR3 coding sequence is TGTGCCAGCAGCTTGCGGGGACTAGCAGATACGCAGTATTTT. Its translation is CASSLRGLADTQYF.

The V gene is TRBV6-5, the J gene TRBJ2-5, with D unresolved. Germline assignment: CDR1 MNHEY and CDR2 SVGAGI. This CDR3 contains 15 residues. V shed 4 bases and J shed 3 bases, with 15 bases lying between them. CDR3: CASSWTGRGKETQYF. The DNA of the CDR3 is TGTGCCAGCAGTTGGACCGGACGCGGTAAAGAGACCCAGTACTTC.

This clone was counted between two and nine times. The J gene is TRBJ1-6, the V gene TRBV11-2, with TRBD1 matching 7 bases. With V trimmed by 5 bases and J by 0 bases, 7 bases remained unmatched. Germline V lookup: CDR1 SGHAT, CDR2 FQNNGV. The CDR3 length is 17 residues. For the CDR3, the DNA is TGTGCCAGCAGCCAGGGACAGCTCAGCTCCTATAATTCACCCCTCCACTTT. Translated: CASSQGQLSSYNSPLHF. Complete variable domain (other parts from reference TRBV11-2 and TRBJ1-6): EAGVAQSPRYKIIEKRQSVAFWCNPISGHATLYWYQQILGQGPKLLIQFQNNGVVDDSQLPKDRFSAERLKGVDSTLKIQPAKLEDSAVYLCASSQGQLSSYNSPLHFGNGTRLTVT.

The chain is built from TRBV11-3 and TRBJ1-2; D unresolved. The ends were cut back, 0 bases at V and 5 bases at J, with 13 bases in the middle. The CDR3 consists of 15 residues. Germline V gene data show CDR1 as SGHNT and CDR2 as YENEEA. The CDR3 spells CASSLDFRSGYGYTF. DNA for the CDR3: TGTGCCAGCAGCTTAGATTTCCGCTCCGGGTATGGCTACACCTTC. Full variable domain (remainder filled in from reference TRBV11-3 and TRBJ1-2): EAGVVQSPRYKIIEKKQPVAFWCNPISGHNTLYWYLQNLGQGPELLIRYENEEAVDDSQLPKDRFSAERLKGVDSTLKIQPAELGDSAVYLCASSLDFRSGYGYTFGSGTRLTVV.

A word on this clone: A read error may account for a junction end that differs from germline. V is TRBV2 and J is TRBJ1-2; D gene uncertain. Germline V gene sequence: CDR1 SNHLY, CDR2 FYNNEI. The CDR3 runs 10 residues. For the CDR3, the DNA is TGTGCCAGCAGTGGGTACCTAGCTGCCTTC. Residues: CASSGYLAAF.